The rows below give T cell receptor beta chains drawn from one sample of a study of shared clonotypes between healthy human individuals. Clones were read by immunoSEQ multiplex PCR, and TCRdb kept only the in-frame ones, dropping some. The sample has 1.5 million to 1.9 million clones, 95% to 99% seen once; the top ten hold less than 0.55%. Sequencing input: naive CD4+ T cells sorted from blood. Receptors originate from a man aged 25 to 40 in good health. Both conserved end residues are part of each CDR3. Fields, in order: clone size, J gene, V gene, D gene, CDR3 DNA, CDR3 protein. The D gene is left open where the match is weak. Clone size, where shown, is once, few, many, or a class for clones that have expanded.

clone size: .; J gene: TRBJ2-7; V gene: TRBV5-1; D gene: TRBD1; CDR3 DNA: TGCGCCAGCAGCTTAGCCGAACAGGGGACCCACGAGCAGTACTTC; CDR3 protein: CASSLAEQGTHEQYF
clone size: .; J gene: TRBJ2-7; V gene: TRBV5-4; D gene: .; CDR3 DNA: TGTGCCAGCAGCTTGGCCGGCAAGAGCTCCTACGAGCAGTACTTC; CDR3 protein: CASSLAGKSSYEQYF
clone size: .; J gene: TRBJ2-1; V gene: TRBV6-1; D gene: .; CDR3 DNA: TGTGCCAGCAGTGAAGGAGGGGGAGTAGTGAATGAGCAGTTCTTC; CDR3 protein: CASSEGGGVVNEQFF
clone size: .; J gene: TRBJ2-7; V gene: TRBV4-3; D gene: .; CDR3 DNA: TGCGCCAGCAGCCAAGAGTGGGGGCTGGGGGAGCAGTACTTC; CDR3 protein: CASSQEWGLGEQYF
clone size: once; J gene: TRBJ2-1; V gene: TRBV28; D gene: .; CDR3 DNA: TGTGCCAGCAGTTTTTACAGCAACCCTCGGAGCGGCTCCTACAATGAGCAGTTCTTC; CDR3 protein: CASSFYSNPRSGSYNEQFF
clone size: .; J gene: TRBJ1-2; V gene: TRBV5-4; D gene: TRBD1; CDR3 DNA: TGTGCCAGCAGCCGGAGACCAGGGACAGGTAACCTCAATAACTATGGCTACACCTTC; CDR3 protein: CASSRRPGTGNLNNYGYTF
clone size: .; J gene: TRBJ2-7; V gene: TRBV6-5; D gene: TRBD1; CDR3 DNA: TGTGCCAGCAAGTTAGACAGGGTTATGGGAGAGCAGTACTTC; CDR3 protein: CASKLDRVMGEQYF
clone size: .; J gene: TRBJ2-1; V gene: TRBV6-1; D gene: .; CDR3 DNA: TGTGCCAGCAGAAAGGGGGTAACCTACAATGAGCAGTTCTTC; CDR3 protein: CASRKGVTYNEQFF
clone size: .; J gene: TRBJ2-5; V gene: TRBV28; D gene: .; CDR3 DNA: TGTGCCAGCAGCCCAGGGTTTCGGGAGACCCAGTACTTC; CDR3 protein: CASSPGFRETQYF
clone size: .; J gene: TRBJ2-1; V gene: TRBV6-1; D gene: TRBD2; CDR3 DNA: TGTGCCAGCAGTAGTAGCGGGAGGCATGGTGAGCAGTTCTTC; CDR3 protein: CASSSSGRHGEQFF
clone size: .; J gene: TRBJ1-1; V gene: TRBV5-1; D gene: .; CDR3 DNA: TGCGCCAGCAGCTTGGTTCTGGCCAACCTTAAAGCTTTCTTT; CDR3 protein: CASSLVLANLKAFF
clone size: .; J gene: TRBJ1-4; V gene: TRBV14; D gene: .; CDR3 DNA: TGTGCCAGCAGCCAACAAAATCCGGGAAAACTGTTTTTT; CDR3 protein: CASSQQNPGKLFF
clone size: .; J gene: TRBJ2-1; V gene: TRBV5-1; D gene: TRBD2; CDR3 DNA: TGCGCCAGCAGCCACGGGACTAGCGGATACAATGAGCAGTTCTTC; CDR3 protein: CASSHGTSGYNEQFF
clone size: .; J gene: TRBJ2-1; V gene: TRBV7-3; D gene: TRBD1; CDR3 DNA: TGTGCCAGCAGCTTACTGGGACAGGCTTACAATGAGCAGTTCTTC; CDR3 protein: CASSLLGQAYNEQFF
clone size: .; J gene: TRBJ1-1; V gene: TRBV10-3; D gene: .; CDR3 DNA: TGTGCCATCAGAGGGGGCACTGAAGCTTTCTTT; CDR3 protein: CAIRGGTEAFF
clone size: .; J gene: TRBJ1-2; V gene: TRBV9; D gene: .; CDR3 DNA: TGTGCCAGCAGCGTAGGTCAGACTAACTATGGCTACACCTTC; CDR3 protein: CASSVGQTNYGYTF
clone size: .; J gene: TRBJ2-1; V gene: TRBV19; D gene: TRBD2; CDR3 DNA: TGTGCCAGTAGTGCTGGACTAGCGGGAGGACTATACCGATACAATGAGCAGTTCTTC; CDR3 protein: CASSAGLAGGLYRYNEQFF
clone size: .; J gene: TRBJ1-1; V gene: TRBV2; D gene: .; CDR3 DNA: TGTGCCAGCAGTGAGCCAGGACCAGCTTTCTTT; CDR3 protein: CASSEPGPAFF
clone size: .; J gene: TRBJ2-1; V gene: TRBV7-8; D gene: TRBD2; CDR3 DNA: TGTGCCAGCAGCTTAGCGGGGGGGAGTGGTATTGGGGCAGGCAATGAGCAGTTCTTC; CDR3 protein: CASSLAGGSGIGAGNEQFF
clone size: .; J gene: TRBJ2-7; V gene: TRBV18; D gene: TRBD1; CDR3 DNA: TGTGCCAGCTCCTACACAGGGGGCTACGAGCAGTACTTC; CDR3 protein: CASSYTGGYEQYF
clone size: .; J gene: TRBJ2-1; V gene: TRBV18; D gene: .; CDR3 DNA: TGTGCCAGCGGAAAAGCAGGGTACAATGAGCAGTTCTTC; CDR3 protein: CASGKAGYNEQFF
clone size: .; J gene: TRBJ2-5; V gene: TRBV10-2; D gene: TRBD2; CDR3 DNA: TGCGCCAGCAGAAGGACTAGCGGGCAATTTACGAGGGGGGAGACCCAGTACTTC; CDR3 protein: CASRRTSGQFTRGETQYF
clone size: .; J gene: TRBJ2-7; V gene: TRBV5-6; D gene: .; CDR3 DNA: TGTGCCAGCAGCTTGGAGGGACCCTACGAGCAGTACTTC; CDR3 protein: CASSLEGPYEQYF
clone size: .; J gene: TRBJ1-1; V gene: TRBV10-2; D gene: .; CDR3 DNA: TGCGCCACGTTCCGGGGGACTGAAGCTTTCTTT; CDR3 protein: CATFRGTEAFF
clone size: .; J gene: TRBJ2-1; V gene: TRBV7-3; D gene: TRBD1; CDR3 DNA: TGTGCCAGCAGCTTTGGACAGGTCGCGTACAATGAGCAGTTCTTC; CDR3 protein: CASSFGQVAYNEQFF
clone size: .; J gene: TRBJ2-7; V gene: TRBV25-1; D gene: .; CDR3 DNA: TGTGCCAGCAGTGTACTTGGTTCTTCCTACGAGCAGTACTTC; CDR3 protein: CASSVLGSSYEQYF
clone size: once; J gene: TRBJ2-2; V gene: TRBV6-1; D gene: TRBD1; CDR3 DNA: TGTGCCAGCAGTGAAAGGCTACGGGACAGGGGTAGGACCGGGGAGCTGTTTTTT; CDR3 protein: CASSERLRDRGRTGELFF
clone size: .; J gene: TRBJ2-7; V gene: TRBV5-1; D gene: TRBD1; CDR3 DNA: TGCGCCAGCGGTCAGTCAGGGGGCGAGCAGTACTTC; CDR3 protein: CASGQSGGEQYF
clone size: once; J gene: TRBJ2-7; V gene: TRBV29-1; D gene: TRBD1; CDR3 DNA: TGCAGCGCTCTGGACAGGGGGCCGGGGGAGCAGTACTTC; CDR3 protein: CSALDRGPGEQYF
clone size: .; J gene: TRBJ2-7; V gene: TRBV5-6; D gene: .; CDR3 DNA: TGTGCCAGCAGCTCAGGGTTACAGCAGTACTTC; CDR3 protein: CASSSGLQQYF
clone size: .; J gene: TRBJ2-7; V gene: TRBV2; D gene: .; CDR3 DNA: TGTGCCAGCAGTTCCTTATCCTACGAGCAGTACTTC; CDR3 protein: CASSSLSYEQYF
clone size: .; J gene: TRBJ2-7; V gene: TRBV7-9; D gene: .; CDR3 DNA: TGTGCCAGCAGCTTAACAGGTATAATGGGGGGAACTTTCTCCTACGAGCAGTACTTC; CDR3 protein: CASSLTGIMGGTFSYEQYF
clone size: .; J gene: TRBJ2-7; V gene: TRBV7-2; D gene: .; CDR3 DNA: TGTGCCAGCAGCTCCACGCGGACGTACGAGCAGTACTTC; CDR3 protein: CASSSTRTYEQYF
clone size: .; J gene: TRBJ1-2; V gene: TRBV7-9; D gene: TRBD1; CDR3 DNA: TGTGCCAGCAGCTCTCAGGGGACAGGGGCGAATCCCATCTATGGCTACACCTTC; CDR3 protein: CASSSQGTGANPIYGYTF
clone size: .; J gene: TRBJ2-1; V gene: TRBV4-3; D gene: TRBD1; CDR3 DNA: TGCGCCAGCAGCCAGTCGGACAGGGTAGTTCGCAATGAGCAGTTCTTC; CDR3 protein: CASSQSDRVVRNEQFF
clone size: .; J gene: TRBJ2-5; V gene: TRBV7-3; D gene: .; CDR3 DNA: TGTGCCAGCAGCTTAACAAGATCGTCACAAGAGACCCAGTACTTC; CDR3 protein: CASSLTRSSQETQYF
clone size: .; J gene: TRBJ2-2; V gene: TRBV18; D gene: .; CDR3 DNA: TGTGCCAGCTCACAATCCGGGACACAAACCGGGGAGCTGTTTTTT; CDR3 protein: CASSQSGTQTGELFF
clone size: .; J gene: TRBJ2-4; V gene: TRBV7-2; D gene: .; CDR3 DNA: TGTGCCAGCAGCTTATCTCGGGATCAAAACATTCAGTACTTC; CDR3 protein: CASSLSRDQNIQYF
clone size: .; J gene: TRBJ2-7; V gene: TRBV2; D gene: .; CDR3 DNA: TGTGCCAGCAGCAGGGGGGCAGGCTACGAGCAGTACTTC; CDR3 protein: CASSRGAGYEQYF
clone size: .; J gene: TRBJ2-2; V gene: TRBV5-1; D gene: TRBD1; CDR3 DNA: TGCGCCAGCAGCAAAGGAAAGGCTGGGACAGGGACAGTAAACACCGGGGAGCTGTTTTTT; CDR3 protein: CASSKGKAGTGTVNTGELFF
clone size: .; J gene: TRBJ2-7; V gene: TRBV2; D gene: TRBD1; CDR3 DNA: TGTGCCAGCAGTGTCCCCCTAACCGGGACAGGGGCCTACGAGCAGTACTTC; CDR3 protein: CASSVPLTGTGAYEQYF
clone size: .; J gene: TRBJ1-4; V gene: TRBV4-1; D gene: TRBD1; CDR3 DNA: TGCGCCAGCAGCAAATCCGGGACAGGGAATGAAAAACTGTTTTTT; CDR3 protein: CASSKSGTGNEKLFF
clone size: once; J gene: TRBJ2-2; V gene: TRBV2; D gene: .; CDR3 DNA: TGTGCCAGCAGTGACTGGCTAGCTACCGGGGAGCTGTTTTTT; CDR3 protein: CASSDWLATGELFF
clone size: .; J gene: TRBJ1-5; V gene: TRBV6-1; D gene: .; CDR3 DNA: TGTGCCAGCAGTGGATCCGGGCCCTGGGTCGGTCAGCCCCAGCATTTT; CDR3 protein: CASSGSGPWVGQPQHF
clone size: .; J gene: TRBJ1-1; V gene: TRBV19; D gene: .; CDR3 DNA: TGTGCCAGTAGCCCCCCGGGGATCACTGAAGCTTTCTTT; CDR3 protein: CASSPPGITEAFF
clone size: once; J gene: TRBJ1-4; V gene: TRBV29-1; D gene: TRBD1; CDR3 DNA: TGCAGCGTCCGAGTGGGACAGGGCGCCGAAAAACTGTTTTTT; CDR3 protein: CSVRVGQGAEKLFF
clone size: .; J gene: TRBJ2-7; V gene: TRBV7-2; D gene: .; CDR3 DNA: TGTGCCAGCAGCTTAACGACAGTTTTAAGCTCCTACGAGCAGTACTTC; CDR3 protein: CASSLTTVLSSYEQYF
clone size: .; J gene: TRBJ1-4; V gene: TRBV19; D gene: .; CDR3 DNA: TGTGCCAGTAACCCCCTCGGGGGCGGAGGGAATGAAAAACTGTTTTTT; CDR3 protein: CASNPLGGGGNEKLFF
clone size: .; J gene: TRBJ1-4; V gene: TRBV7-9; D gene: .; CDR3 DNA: TGTGCCAGCAGCTTGGGAGGGAGTAATGAAAAACTGTTTTTT; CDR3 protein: CASSLGGSNEKLFF
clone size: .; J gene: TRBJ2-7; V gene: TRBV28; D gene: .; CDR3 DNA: TGTGCCAGCAGCTCAGGGCCGTTCGAGCAGTACTTC; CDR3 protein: CASSSGPFEQYF
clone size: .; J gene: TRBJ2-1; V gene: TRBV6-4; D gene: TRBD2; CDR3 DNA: TGTGCCAGCAGTGTCAACTCGGCCGGGGGGAATGAGCAGTTCTTC; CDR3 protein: CASSVNSAGGNEQFF
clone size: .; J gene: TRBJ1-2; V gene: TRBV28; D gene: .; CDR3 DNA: TGTGCCAGCAGACAGGGCCAGGGAGGCTACACCTTC; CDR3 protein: CASRQGQGGYTF
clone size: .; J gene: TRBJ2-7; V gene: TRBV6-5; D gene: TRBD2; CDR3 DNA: TGTGCCAGCCTCTTCCGTGGCGGGAGTGGCCACGAGCAGTACTTC; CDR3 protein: CASLFRGGSGHEQYF
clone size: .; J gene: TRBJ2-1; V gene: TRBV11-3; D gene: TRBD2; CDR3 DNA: TGTGCCAGCAGCTTCGGGCTAGCGGGAGGATGGGAGGAGCAGTTCTTC; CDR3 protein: CASSFGLAGGWEEQFF
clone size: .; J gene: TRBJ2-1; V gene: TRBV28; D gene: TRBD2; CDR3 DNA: TGTGCCAGCAACCTAGCGGGAGTTGGCTACAATGAGCAGTTCTTC; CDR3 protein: CASNLAGVGYNEQFF
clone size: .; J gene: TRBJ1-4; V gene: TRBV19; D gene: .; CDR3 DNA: TGTGCCACTACGCGAGCGAAGAATGAAAAACTGTTTTTT; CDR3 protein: CATTRAKNEKLFF